Below are 8 T cell receptor beta chains sequenced from a single sample in a study of blood T cell repertoires in COVID-19. Libraries were prepared by immunoSEQ multiplex PCR; TCRdb keeps only in-frame clonotypes and omits some of them. The sample includes around 230,000 clones, around 78% of them seen just once. The specimen sequenced was peripheral blood. Receptor source: a woman between 70 and 85 years old with active or convalescent COVID-19.

The gene calls are TRBV4-1 and TRBJ1-2; perhaps TRBD1 as D (6 bases). The CDR3 is 21 residues long. The ends were cut back, 0 bases at V and 7 bases at J, with 33 bases in the middle. In germline, CDR1 is MGHRA, CDR2 YSYEKL. CDR3: CASSQDTGGRVTTGLLGGYTF. The CDR3 DNA reads TGCGCCAGCAGCCAAGATACGGGGGGCAGGGTAACTACGGGTCTTCTGGGTGGCTACACCTTC.

As concerns this clone: Other DNA sequences in the same sample also yield this CDR3. This chain joins TRBV7-2 and TRBJ2-7, with TRBD1 matching 8 bases. This CDR3 is built from 15 residues. Trimming cost V 1 base and J 2 bases; bases outside gene matches: 4. Per germline, CDR1 SGHTA and CDR2 FQGNSA. CDR3 nucleotides: TGTGCCAGCAGCTTAGGTGGGACAGGAACCTACGAGCAGTACTTC. Residues: CASSLGGTGTYEQYF.

The CDR3 spells CASSLAGGSTGELFF. The CDR3 DNA reads TGTGCCAGCAGTCTCGCGGGGGGTTCCACCGGGGAGCTGTTTTTT. The V gene is TRBV27, the J gene TRBJ2-2, with 8 nucleotides matching TRBD2. Trimming at V came to 5 bases and at J to 4 bases, leaving 6 bases not matched to a gene. The CDR3 has 15 amino acids. Germline V gene sequence: CDR1 MNHEY, CDR2 SMNVEV (reference sequence).

This clone showed up just a few times. V usage is TRBV2 and J usage is TRBJ2-7; tentatively, D is TRBD1 (5 bases). CDR1 SNHLY and CDR2 FYNNEI come from the germline V gene. The ends were cut back, 3 bases at V and 7 bases at J, with 13 bases in the middle. The CDR3 consists of 13 residues. The CDR3 region is CASSDGAGLEQYF. Here the CDR3 DNA reads TGTGCCAGCAGTGACGGAGCAGGGTTGGAGCAGTACTTC.

J is TRBJ2-3 and V is TRBV2; TRBD2 might be the D (5 bases). V dropped 7 bases and J dropped 0 bases, with 11 bases sitting between them. CDR3 size: 14 residues. Germline CDR1 and CDR2: SNHLY and FYNNEI. This CDR3 reads CASKRRGSTDTQYF. In nucleotides, the CDR3 is TGTGCCAGCAAGCGGCGTGGGAGCACAGATACGCAGTATTTT.

The chain employs TRBV10-3 and TRBJ1-6, with TRBD1 identical over 8 bases. CDR3 size: 14 residues. Trimming removed 6 bases from V and 9 bases from J; junction bases left unmatched: 7. The germline gives CDR1 ENHRY, CDR2 SYGVKD. This CDR3 is CAIRAGGGVSPLHF. The CDR3 DNA follows: TGTGCCATCAGGGCAGGGGGCGGGGTTTCACCCCTCCACTTT.

The rearrangement joins TRBV5-4 to TRBJ1-2, with TRBD1 matching 12 bases. J was trimmed by 6 bases and V by 3 bases; bases with no gene match: 3. The germline CDR1 and CDR2 sequences are SGHNT and YYREEE (reference sequence). The CDR3 loop spans 14 amino acids. Written as DNA, the CDR3 is TGTGCCAGCAGCTGGGGACAGGGGGCCGATGGCTACACCTTC. Protein sequence: CASSWGQGADGYTF.

The chain couples TRBV7-2 to TRBJ2-7; TRBD1 matches 7 bases. The CDR3 is 15 amino acids. Germline V gene data show CDR1 as SGHTA and CDR2 as FQGNSA. Trimming removed 3 bases from V and 2 bases from J; junction bases left unmatched: 7. The CDR3 sequence: CASSFHPGQTYEQYF. The CDR3 DNA reads TGTGCCAGCAGCTTCCATCCGGGACAGACCTACGAGCAGTACTTC.